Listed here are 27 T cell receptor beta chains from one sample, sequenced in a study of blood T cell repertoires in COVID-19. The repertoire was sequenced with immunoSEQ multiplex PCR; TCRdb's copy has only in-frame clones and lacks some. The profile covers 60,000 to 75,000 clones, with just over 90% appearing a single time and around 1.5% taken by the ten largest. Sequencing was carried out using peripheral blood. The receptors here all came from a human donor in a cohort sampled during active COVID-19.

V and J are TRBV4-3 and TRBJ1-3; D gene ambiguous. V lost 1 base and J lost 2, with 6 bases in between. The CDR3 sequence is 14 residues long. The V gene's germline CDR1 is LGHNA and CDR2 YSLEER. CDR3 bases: TGCGCCAGCAGCCAAGGACGGGCTGGAAACACCATATATTTT. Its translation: CASSQGRAGNTIYF.

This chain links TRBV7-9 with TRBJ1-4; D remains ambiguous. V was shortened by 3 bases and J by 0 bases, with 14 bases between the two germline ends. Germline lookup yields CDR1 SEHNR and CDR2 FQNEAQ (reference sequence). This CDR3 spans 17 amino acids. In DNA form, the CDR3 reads TGTGCCAGCAGCTTGGGCACTTACTTTGCAACTAATGAAAAACTGTTTTTT. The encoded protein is CASSLGTYFATNEKLFF.

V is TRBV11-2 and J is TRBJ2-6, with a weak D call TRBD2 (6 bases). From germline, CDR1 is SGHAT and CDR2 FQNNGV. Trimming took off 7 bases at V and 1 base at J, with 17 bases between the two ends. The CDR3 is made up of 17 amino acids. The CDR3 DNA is TGTGCCAGCACCCGGCGGGGTATACTGTCTGGGGCCAACGTCCTGACTTTC. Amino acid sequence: CASTRRGILSGANVLTF. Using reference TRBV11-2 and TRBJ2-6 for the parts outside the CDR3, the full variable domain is EAGVAQSPRYKIIEKRQSVAFWCNPISGHATLYWYQQILGQGPKLLIQFQNNGVVDDSQLPKDRFSAERLKGVDSTLKIQPAKLEDSAVYLCASTRRGILSGANVLTFGAGSRLTVL.

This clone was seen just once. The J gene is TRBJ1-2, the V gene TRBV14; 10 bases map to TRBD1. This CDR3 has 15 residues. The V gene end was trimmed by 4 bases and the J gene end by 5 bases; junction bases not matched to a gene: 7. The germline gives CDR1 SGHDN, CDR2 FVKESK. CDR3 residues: CASSPPGQGLYGYTF. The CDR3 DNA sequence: TGTGCCAGCAGCCCGCCGGGACAGGGGCTTTATGGCTACACCTTC.

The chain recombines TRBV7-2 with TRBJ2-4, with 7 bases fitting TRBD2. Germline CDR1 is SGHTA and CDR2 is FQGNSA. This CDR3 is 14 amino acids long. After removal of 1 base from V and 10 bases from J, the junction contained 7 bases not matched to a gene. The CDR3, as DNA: TGTGCCAGCAGCTTAGTAGGACTAGATAGTATTCAGTACTTC. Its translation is CASSLVGLDSIQYF.

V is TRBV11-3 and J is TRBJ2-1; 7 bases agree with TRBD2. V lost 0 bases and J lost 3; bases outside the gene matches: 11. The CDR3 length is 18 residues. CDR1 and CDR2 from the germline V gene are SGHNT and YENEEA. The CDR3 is CASSLDGLAGDFYNEQFF. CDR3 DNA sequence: TGTGCCAGCAGCTTAGATGGTTTAGCGGGCGATTTCTACAATGAGCAGTTCTTC.

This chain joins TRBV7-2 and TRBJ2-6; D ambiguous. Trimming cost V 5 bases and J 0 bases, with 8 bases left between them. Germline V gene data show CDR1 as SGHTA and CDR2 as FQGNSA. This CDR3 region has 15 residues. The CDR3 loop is CASSLDISGANVLTF. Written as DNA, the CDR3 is TGTGCCAGCAGCCTAGACATCTCTGGGGCCAACGTCCTGACTTTC.

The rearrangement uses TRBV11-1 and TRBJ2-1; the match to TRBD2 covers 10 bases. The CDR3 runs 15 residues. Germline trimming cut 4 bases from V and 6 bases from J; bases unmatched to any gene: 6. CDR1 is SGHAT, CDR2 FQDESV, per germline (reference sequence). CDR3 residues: CASSSSGRAVNEQFF. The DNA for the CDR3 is TGTGCCAGCAGCTCAAGCGGGAGGGCTGTCAATGAGCAGTTCTTC.

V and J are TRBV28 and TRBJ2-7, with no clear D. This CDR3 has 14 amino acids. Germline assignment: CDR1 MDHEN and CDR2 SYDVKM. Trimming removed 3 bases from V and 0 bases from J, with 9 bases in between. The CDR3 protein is CASSFVVNSYEQYF. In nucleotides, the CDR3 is TGTGCCAGCAGTTTCGTAGTGAACTCCTACGAGCAGTACTTC. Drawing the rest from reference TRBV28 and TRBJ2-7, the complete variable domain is DVKVTQSSRYLVKRTGEKVFLECVQDMDHENMFWYRQDPGLGLRLIYFSYDVKMKEKGDIPEGYSVSREKKERFSLILESASTNQTSMYLCASSFVVNSYEQYFGPGTRLTVT.

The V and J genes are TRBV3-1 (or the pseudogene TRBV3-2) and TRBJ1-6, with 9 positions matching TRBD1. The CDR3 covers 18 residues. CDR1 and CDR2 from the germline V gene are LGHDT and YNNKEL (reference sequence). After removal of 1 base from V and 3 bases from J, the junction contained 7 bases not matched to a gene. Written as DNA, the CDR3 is TGTGCCAGCAGCCAAGCTGGGGGGACAGGGATCTATAATTCACCCCTCCACTTT. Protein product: CASSQAGGTGIYNSPLHF.

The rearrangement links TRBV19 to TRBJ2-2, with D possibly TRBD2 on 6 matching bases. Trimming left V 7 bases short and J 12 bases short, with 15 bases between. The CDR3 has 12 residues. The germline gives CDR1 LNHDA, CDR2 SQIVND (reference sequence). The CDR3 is CASTSRGRKLFF. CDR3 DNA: TGTGCCAGTACGTCCCGGGGGAGGAAGCTGTTTTTT.

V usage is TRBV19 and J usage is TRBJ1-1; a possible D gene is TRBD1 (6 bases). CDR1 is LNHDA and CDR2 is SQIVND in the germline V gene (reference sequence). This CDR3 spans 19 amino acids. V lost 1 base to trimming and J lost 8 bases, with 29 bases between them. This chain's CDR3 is CASSIGKGGYRQSGPEAFF. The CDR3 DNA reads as TGTGCCAGTAGTATAGGCAAAGGGGGATACAGGCAGTCCGGGCCCGAAGCTTTCTTT.

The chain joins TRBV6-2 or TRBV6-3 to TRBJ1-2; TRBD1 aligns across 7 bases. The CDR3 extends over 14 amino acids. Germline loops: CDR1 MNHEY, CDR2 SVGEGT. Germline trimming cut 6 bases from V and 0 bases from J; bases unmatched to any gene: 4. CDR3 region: CASSGDRANYGYTF. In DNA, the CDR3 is TGTGCCAGCAGCGGGGACAGAGCTAACTATGGCTACACCTTC.

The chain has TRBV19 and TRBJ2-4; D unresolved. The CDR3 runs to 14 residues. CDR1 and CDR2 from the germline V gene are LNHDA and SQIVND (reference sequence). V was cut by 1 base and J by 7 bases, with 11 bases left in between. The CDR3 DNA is TGTGCCAGTAGTATAGGAGGAAACGGGAACATTCAGTACTTC. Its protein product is CASSIGGNGNIQYF.

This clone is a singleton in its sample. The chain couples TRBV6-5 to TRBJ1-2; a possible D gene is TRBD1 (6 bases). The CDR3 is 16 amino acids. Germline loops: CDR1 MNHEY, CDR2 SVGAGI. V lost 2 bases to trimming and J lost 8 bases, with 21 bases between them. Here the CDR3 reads CASSYGGGAPSKGYTF. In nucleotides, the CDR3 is TGTGCCAGCAGTTACGGCGGGGGCGCTCCGTCTAAAGGCTACACCTTC.

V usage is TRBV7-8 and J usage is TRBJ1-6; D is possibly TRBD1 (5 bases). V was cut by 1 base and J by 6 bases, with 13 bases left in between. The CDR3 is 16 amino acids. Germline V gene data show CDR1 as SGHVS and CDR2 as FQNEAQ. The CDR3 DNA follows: TGTGCCAGCAGCTTAGTACCAGGGATCGGTAATTCACCCCTCCACTTT. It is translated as CASSLVPGIGNSPLHF. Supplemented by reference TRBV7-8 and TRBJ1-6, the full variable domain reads GAGVSQSPRYKVAKRGQDVALRCDPISGHVSLFWYQQALGQGPEFLTYFQNEAQLDKSGLPSDRFFAERPEGSVSTLKIQRTQQEDSAVYLCASSLVPGIGNSPLHFGNGTRLTVT.

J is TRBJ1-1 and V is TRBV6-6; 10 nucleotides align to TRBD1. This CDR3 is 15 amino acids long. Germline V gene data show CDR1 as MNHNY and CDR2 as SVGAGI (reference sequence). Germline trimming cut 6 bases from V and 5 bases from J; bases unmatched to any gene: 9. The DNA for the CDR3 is TGTGCCAGCAGCCGGCCTGGACAGGGGGGAACTGAAGCTTTCTTT. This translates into CASSRPGQGGTEAFF.

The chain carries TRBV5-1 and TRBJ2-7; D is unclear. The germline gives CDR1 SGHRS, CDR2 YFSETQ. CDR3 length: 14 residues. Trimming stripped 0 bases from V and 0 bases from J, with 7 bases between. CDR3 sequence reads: CASSLVSLSYEQYF. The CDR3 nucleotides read TGCGCCAGCAGCTTGGTTAGTCTCTCCTACGAGCAGTACTTC.

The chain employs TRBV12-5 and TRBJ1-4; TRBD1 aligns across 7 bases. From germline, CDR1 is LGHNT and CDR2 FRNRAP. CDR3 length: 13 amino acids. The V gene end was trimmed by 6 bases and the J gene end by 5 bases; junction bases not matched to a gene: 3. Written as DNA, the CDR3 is TGTGCTAGTGGGGGACAGAACAATGAAAAACTGTTTTTT. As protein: CASGGQNNEKLFF.

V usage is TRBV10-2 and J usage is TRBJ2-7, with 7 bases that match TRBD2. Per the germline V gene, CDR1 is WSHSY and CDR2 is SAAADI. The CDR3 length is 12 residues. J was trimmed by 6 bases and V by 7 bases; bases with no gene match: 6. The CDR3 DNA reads TGCGCCAGCAAGTGGGGGGAGGGCGAGCAGTACTTC. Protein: CASKWGEGEQYF.

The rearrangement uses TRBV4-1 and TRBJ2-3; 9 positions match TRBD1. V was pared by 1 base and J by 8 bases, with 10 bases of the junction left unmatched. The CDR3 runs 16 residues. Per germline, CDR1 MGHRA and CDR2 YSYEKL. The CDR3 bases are TGCGCCAGCAGCCAAGGACAGGGGGTGAAACCAGCTACGCAGTATTTT. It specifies CASSQGQGVKPATQYF.

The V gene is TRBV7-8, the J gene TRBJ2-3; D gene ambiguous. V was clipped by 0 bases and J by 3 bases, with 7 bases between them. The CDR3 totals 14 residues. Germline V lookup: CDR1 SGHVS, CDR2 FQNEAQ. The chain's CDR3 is CASSLAHMTDTQYF. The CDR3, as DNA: TGTGCCAGCAGCTTAGCTCACATGACAGATACGCAGTATTTT.

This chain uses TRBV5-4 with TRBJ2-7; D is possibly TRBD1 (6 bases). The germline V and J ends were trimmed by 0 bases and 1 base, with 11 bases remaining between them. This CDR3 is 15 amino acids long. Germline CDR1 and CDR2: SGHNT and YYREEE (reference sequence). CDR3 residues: CASSLDQGKSYEQYF. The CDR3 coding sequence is TGTGCCAGCAGCTTGGATCAGGGGAAGTCCTACGAGCAGTACTTC.

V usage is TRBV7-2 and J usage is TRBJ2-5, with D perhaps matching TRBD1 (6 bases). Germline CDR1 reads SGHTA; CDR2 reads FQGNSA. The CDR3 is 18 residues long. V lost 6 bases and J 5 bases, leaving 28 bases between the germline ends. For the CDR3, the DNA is TGTGCCAGCAGACCAAGACTCAAAACAGGGTTGGGTTTGGAGACCCAGTACTTC. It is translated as CASRPRLKTGLGLETQYF. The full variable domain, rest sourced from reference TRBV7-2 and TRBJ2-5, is GAGVSQSPSNKVTEKGKDVELRCDPISGHTALYWYRQSLGQGLEFLIYFQGNSAPDKSGLPSDRFSAERTGGSVSTLTIQRTQQEDSAVYLCASRPRLKTGLGLETQYFGPGTRLLVL.

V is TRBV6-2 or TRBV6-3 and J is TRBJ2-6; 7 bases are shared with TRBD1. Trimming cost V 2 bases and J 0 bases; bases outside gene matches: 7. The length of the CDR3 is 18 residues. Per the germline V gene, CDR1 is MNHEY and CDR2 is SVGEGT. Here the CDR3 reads CASSYTTGSGSGANVLTF. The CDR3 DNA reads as TGTGCCAGCAGTTACACGACAGGGTCGGGCTCTGGGGCCAACGTCCTGACTTTC.

In nucleotides, the CDR3 is TGCGCCAGCAGCTCGGCGGGAGGCCTTAGCACAGATACGCAGTATTTT. The encoded protein is CASSSAGGLSTDTQYF. The rearrangement uses TRBV5-1 and TRBJ2-3; 8 bases map to TRBD2. With 3 bases clipped from V and 0 bases from J, the junction kept 6 bases outside the gene matches. CDR3 size: 16 residues. The V gene's germline CDR1 is SGHRS and CDR2 YFSETQ.

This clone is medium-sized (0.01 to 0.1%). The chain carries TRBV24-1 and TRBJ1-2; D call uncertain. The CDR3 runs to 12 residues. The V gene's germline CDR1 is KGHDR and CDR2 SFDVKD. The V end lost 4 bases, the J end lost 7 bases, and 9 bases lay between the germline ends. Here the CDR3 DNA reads TGTGCCACCAGTGACCTTTACTCTGGCTACACCTTC. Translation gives CATSDLYSGYTF.